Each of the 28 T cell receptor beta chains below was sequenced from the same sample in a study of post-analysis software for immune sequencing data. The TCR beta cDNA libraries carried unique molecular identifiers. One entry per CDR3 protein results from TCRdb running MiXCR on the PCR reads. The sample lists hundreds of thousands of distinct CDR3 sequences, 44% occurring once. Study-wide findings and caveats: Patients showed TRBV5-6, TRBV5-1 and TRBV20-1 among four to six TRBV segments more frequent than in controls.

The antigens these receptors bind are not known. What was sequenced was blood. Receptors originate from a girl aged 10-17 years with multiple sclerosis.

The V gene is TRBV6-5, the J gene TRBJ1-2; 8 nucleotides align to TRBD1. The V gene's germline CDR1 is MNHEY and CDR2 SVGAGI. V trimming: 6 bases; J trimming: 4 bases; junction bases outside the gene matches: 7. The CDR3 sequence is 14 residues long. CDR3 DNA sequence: TGTGCCAGCAGGGGACAGGACGAGGGCTATGGCTACACCTTC. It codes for CASRGQDEGYGYTF.

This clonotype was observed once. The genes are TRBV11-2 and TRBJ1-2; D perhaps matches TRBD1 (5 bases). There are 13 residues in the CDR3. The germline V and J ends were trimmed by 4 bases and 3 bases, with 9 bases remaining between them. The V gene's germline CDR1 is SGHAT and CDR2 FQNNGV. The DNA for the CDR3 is TGTGCCAGCAGCTCGGGGGGACACTATGGCTACACCTTC. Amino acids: CASSSGGHYGYTF.

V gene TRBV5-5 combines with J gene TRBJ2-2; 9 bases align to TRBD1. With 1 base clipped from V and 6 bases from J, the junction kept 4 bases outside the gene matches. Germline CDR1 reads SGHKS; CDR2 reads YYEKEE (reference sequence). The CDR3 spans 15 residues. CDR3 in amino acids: CASSLRQGEAGELFF. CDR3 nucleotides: TGTGCCAGCAGCTTGAGACAGGGGGAAGCCGGGGAGCTGTTTTTT.

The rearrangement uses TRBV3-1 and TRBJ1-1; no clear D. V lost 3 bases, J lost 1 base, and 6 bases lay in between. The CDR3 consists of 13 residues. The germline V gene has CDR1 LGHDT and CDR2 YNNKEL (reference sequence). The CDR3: CASSHLSNTEAFF. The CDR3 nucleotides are TGTGCCAGCAGCCACCTGTCGAACACTGAAGCTTTCTTT.

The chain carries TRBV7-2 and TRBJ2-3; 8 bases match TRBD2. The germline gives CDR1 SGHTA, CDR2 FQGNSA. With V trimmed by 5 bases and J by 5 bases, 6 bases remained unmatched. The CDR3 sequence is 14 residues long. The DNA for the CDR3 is TGTGCCAGCAGCGCCACAAGCGGGGGAGATACGCAGTATTTT. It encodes CASSATSGGDTQYF.

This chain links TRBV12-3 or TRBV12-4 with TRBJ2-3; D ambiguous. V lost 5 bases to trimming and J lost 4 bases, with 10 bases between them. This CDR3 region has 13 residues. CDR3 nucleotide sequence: TGTGCCAGCAGTCTCATAACTGCAGATACGCAGTATTTT. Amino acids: CASSLITADTQYF.

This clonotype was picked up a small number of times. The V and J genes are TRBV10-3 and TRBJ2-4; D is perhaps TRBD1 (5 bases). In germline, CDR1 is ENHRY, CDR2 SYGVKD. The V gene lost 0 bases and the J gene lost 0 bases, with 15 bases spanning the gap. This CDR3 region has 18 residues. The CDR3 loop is CAISESSAGMLAKNIQYF. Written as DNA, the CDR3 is TGTGCCATCAGTGAGTCGAGCGCAGGGATGTTAGCCAAAAACATTCAGTACTTC.

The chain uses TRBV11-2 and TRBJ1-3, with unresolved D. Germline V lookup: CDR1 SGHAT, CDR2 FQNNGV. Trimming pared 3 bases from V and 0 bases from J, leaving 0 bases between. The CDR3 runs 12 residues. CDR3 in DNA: TGTGCCAGCAGCTTCTCTGGAAACACCATATATTTT. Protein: CASSFSGNTIYF.

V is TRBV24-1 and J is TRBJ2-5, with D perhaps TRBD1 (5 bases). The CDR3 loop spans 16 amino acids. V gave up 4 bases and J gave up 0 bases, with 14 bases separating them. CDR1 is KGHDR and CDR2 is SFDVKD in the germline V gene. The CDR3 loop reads CATSEYLGQNQETQYF. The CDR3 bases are TGTGCCACCAGTGAATATTTGGGGCAGAACCAAGAGACCCAGTACTTC.

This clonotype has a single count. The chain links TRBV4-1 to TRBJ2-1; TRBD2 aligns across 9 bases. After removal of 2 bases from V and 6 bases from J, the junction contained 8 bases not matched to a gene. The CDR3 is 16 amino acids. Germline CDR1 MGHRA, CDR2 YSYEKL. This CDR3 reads CASSQLGGGVGNEQFF. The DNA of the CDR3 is TGCGCCAGCAGCCAACTCGGCGGGGGGGTTGGCAATGAGCAGTTCTTC.

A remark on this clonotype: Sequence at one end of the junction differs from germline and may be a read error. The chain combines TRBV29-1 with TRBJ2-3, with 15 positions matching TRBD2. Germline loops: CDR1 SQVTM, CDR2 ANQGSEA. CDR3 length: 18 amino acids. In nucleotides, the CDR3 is TGCAGCGTCCCGGGACTAGCGGGAGGTTACGTAAGCACAGATGCGCAGTATTTT. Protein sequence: CSVPGLAGGYVSTDAQYF.

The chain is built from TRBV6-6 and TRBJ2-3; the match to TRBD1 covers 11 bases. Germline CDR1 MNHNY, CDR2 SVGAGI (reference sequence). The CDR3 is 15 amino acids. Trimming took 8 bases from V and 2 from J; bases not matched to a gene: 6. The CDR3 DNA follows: TGTGCCAGCTTAAATGGACAGGGGGCCACAGATACGCAGTATTTT. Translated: CASLNGQGATDTQYF.

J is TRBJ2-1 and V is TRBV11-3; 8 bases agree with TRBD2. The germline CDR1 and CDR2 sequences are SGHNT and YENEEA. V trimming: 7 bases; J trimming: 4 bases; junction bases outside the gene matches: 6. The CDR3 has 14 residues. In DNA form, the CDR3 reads TGTGCCAGCACCGGGCGGGGGGCTTACAATGAGCAGTTCTTC. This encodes CASTGRGAYNEQFF.

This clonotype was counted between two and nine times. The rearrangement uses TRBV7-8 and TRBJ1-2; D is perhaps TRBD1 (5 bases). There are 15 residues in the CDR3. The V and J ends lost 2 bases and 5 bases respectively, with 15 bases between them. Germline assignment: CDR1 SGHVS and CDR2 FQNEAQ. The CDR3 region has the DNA TGTGCCAGCAGCTTACTCGGGGGAATGGCATATGGCTACACCTTC. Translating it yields CASSLLGGMAYGYTF.

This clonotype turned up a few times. Here the CDR3 DNA reads TGTGCCAGCAGCGTAGCTGGCGGGCCCAGTGGCTACACCTTC. Translated, it gives CASSVAGGPSGYTF. The rearrangement uses TRBV9 and TRBJ1-2; D ambiguous. This CDR3 spans 14 amino acids. Germline V CDR1 and CDR2: SGDLS, YYNGEE. V was trimmed by 0 bases and J by 7 bases, leaving 13 bases between them.

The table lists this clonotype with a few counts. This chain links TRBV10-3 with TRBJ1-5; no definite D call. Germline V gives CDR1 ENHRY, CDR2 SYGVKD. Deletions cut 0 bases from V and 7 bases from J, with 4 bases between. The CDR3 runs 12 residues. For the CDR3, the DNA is TGTGCCATCAGTGAGTCAGAGCAGCCCCAGCATTTT. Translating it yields CAISESEQPQHF.

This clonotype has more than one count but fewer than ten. CDR3 bases: TGTGCCACCAGTCCAGGCGGGGGGATGAACACTGAAGCTTTCTTT. Its protein is CATSPGGGMNTEAFF. V and J are TRBV24-1 and TRBJ1-1; TRBD1 might be the D (5 bases). The V end lost 6 bases, the J end lost 0 bases, and 13 bases lay between the germline ends. The CDR3 loop spans 15 amino acids. Germline V gives CDR1 KGHDR, CDR2 SFDVKD.

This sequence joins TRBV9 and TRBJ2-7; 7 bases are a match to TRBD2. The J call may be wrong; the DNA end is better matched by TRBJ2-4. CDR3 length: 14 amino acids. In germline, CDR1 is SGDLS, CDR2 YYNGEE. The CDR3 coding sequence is TGTGCCAGCAGCGCGGCGGGAGATGGAAACATTCAGTACTTC. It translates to CASSAAGDGNIQYF.

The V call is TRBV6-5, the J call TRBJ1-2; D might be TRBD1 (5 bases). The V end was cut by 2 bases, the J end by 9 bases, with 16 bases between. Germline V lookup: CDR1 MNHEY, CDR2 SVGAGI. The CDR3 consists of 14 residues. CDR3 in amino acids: CASSYSQGYRSYTF. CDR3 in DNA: TGTGCCAGCAGTTACAGCCAGGGTTATCGTAGCTACACCTTC.

The chain's CDR3 is CASSLALASGGSNEQYF. The CDR3 coding sequence is TGTGCCAGCAGCTTAGCTCTGGCTAGCGGGGGGTCAAATGAGCAGTACTTC. The V call is TRBV7-9, the J call TRBJ2-7; 11 nucleotides align to TRBD2. Germline V gives CDR1 SEHNR, CDR2 FQNEAQ (reference sequence). The CDR3 is 17 amino acids. Trimming took 0 bases from V and 7 from J; bases not matched to a gene: 11.

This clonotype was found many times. CDR3 sequence: CASSYTFGQRGSPLHF. CDR3 DNA sequence: TGCGCCAGCAGCTATACCTTTGGACAGAGGGGTTCACCCCTCCACTTT. The gene calls are TRBV5-1 and TRBJ1-6; maybe TRBD1 (6 bases). From germline, CDR1 is SGHRS and CDR2 YFSETQ. V lost 3 bases and J lost 9, with 19 bases in between. The length of the CDR3 is 16 residues. Using reference TRBV5-1 and TRBJ1-6 for the parts outside the CDR3, the full variable domain is KAGVTQTPRYLIKTRGQQVTLSCSPISGHRSVSWYQQTPGQGLQFLFEYFSETQRNKGNFPGRFSGRQFSNSRSEMNVSTLELGDSALYLCASSYTFGQRGSPLHFGNGTRLTVT.

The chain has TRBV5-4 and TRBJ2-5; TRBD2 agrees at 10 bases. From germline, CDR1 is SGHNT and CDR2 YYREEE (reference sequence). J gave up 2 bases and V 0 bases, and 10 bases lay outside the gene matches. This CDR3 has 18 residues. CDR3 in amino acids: CASSLELAGPWGQETQYF. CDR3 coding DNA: TGTGCCAGCAGCTTGGAACTAGCGGGGCCCTGGGGGCAAGAGACCCAGTACTTC.

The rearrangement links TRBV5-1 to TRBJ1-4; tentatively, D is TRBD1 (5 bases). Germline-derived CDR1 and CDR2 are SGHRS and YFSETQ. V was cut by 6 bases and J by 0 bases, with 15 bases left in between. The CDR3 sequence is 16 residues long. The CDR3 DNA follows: TGCGCCAGCAAACGATCAGGGTTTACAACTAATGAAAAACTGTTTTTT. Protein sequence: CASKRSGFTTNEKLFF.

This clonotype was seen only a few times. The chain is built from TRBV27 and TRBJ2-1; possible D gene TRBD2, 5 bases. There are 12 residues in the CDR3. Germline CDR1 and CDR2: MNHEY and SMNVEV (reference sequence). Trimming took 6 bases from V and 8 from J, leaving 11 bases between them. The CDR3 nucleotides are TGTGCCAGCAGCTATGAGGGTCATGAGCAGTTCTTC. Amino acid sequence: CASSYEGHEQFF.

The CDR3 DNA follows: TGTGCCAGCACCCAAACAGGGGGCGGGTACGAGCAGTACTTC. Translation gives CASTQTGGGYEQYF. The gene calls are TRBV7-2 and TRBJ2-5; 9 bases agree with TRBD1. The closer fit of TRBJ2-7 to the DNA end suggests the J call may be wrong. The CDR3 contains 14 residues. From germline, CDR1 is SGHTA and CDR2 FQGNSA.

The CDR3 reads CASSGGWGTTDTQYF. Here the CDR3 DNA reads TGTGCCAGCAGCGGAGGGTGGGGGACTACAGATACGCAGTATTTT. The chain employs TRBV7-2 and TRBJ2-3, with a tentative D call TRBD2 (6 bases). Between the trimmed V and J ends, which lost 5 bases and 3 bases, there was a span of 15 bases. CDR1 SGHTA and CDR2 FQGNSA come from the germline V gene. The CDR3 covers 15 residues. Full variable domain (missing parts from reference TRBV7-2 and TRBJ2-3): GAGVSQSPSNKVTEKGKDVELRCDPISGHTALYWYRQSLGQGLEFLIYFQGNSAPDKSGLPSDRFSAERTGGSVSTLTIQRTQQEDSAVYLCASSGGWGTTDTQYFGPGTRLTVL.

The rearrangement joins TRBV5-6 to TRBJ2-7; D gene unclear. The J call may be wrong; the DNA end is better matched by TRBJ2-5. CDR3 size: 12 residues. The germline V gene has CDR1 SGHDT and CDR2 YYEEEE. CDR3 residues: CASSQEWGTQYF. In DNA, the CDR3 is TGTGCCAGCAGCCAAGAATGGGGGACCCAGTACTTC.

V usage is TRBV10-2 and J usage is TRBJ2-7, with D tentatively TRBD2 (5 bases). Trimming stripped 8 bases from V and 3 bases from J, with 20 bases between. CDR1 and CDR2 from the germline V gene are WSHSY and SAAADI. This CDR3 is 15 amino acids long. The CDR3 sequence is CASVPSAGGFYEQYF. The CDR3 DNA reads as TGCGCCAGCGTTCCATCGGCAGGAGGCTTCTACGAGCAGTACTTC.